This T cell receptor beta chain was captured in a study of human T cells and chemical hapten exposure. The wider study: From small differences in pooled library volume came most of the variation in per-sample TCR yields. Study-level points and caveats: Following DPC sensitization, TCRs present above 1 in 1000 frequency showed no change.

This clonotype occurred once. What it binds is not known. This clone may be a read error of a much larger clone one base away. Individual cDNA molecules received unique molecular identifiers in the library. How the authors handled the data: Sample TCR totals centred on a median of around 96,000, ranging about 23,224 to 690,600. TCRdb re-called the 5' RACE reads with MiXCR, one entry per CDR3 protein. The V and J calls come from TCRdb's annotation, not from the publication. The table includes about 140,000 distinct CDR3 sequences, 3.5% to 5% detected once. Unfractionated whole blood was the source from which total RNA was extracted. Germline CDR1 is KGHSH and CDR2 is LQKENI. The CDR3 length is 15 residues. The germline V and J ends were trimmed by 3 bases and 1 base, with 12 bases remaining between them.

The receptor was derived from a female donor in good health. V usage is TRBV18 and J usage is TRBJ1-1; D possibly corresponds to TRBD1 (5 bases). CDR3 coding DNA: TGTGCCAGCTCACCGTGGTCGGGGCCGAACACTGAAGCTTTCTTT. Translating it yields CASSPWSGPNTEAFF.